The 15 T cell receptor beta chains listed next were all sequenced from one sample in a study of cytomegalovirus exposure and HLA in healthy donors. Generated by immunoSEQ multiplex PCR, the TCRdb table keeps only in-frame clones and is missing some. The sample includes about 73,000 clones, approximately 95% of them seen just once. The sample comprised PBMCs. The receptors derive from a man between 18 and 29 years old in good health and CMV-seronegative.

The gene calls are TRBV19 and TRBJ2-7; D perhaps matches TRBD1 (5 bases). Germline-derived CDR1 and CDR2 are LNHDA and SQIVND (reference sequence). This CDR3 contains 14 residues. Trimming left V 9 bases short and J 5 bases short, with 20 bases between. DNA for the CDR3: TGTGCCAGCCCTAGGGGCAGGCCCTGGGACGAGCAGTACTTC. This sequence encodes CASPRGRPWDEQYF. The whole variable domain, remainder taken from reference TRBV19 and TRBJ2-7, is DGGITQSPKYLFRKEGQNVTLSCEQNLNHDAMYWYRQDPGQGLRLIYYSQIVNDFQKGDIAEGYSVSREKKESFPLTVTSAQKNPTAFYLCASPRGRPWDEQYFGPGTRLTVT.

The V call is TRBV6-5, the J call TRBJ2-1, with 9 bases lining up with TRBD1. V lost 9 bases and J lost 2; bases outside the gene matches: 2. The CDR3 has 13 amino acids. Germline assignment: CDR1 MNHEY and CDR2 SVGAGI. Written as DNA, the CDR3 is TGTGCCAGTACAGGGGGCCCCTACAATGAGCAGTTCTTC. Its translation: CASTGGPYNEQFF.

This chain links TRBV5-6 with TRBJ1-2; 8 bases align to TRBD1. CDR3 length: 13 amino acids. Looked up from germline, CDR1 is SGHDT and CDR2 is YYEEEE. V lost 3 bases to trimming and J lost 7 bases; unmatched junction nucleotides: 5. The CDR3 here is CASSYGTGGGYTF. The CDR3 DNA sequence: TGTGCCAGCAGCTATGGGACAGGTGGTGGCTACACCTTC. Complete variable domain (other parts from reference TRBV5-6 and TRBJ1-2): DAGVTQSPTHLIKTRGQQVTLRCSPKSGHDTVSWYQQALGQGPQFIFQYYEEEERQRGNFPDRFSGHQFPNYSSELNVNALLLGDSALYLCASSYGTGGGYTFGSGTRLTVV.

For this clone: At one end, the junction sequence differs from germline, possibly due to a read error. V and J are TRBV7-7 and TRBJ2-5, with TRBD2 identical over 7 bases. Looked up from germline, CDR1 is SSHAT and CDR2 is FNYEAQ (reference sequence). The CDR3 covers 16 residues. CDR3 amino acids: CASSLGWGGGAETQYF. The DNA for the CDR3 is TGTGCTAGCAGCTTAGGTTGGGGGGGAGGAGCGGAGACCCAGTACTTC.

The chain has TRBV2 and TRBJ2-1; a possible D gene is TRBD2 (5 bases). Trimming removed 7 bases from V and 0 bases from J, with 13 bases in between. The CDR3 extends over 15 amino acids. Germline V gene sequence: CDR1 SNHLY, CDR2 FYNNEI. CDR3 sequence: CASTATGSSYNEQFF. Written as DNA, the CDR3 is TGTGCCAGCACCGCGACTGGGAGCTCCTACAATGAGCAGTTCTTC.

The V gene is TRBV6-4, the J gene TRBJ1-1; D is uncertain. V dropped 5 bases and J dropped 5 bases, with 15 bases sitting between them. The CDR3 is 14 residues long. In germline, CDR1 is MRHNA, CDR2 SNTAGT. The CDR3, as DNA: TGTGCCAGCAGTTTGGAACCCGGAGGGACTGAAGCTTTCTTT. This gives the protein CASSLEPGGTEAFF.

The chain carries TRBV12-5 and TRBJ1-5; tentatively, D is TRBD1 (6 bases). The CDR3 loop spans 18 amino acids. With 1 base removed from V and 0 bases from J, the gap between germline ends came to 16 bases. Germline values: CDR1 LGHNT, CDR2 FRNRAP. CDR3 sequence: CASGLGKTGTLSNQPQHF. The CDR3 DNA follows: TGTGCTAGTGGTTTGGGAAAAACCGGGACACTTAGCAATCAGCCCCAGCATTTT.

The chain links TRBV4-1 to TRBJ2-1; possible D gene TRBD2, 6 bases. Trimming removed 4 bases from V and 4 bases from J, with 14 bases in between. This CDR3 is built from 15 residues. Germline V gives CDR1 MGHRA, CDR2 YSYEKL. The CDR3 here is CASSLTGEPYNEQFF. In nucleotides, the CDR3 is TGCGCCAGCAGCCTTACGGGGGAACCTTACAATGAGCAGTTCTTC.

V is TRBV4-1 and J is TRBJ2-7; 8 nucleotides align to TRBD2. Germline V lookup: CDR1 MGHRA, CDR2 YSYEKL. Germline trimming cut 0 bases from V and 3 bases from J; bases unmatched to any gene: 10. The CDR3 contains 17 residues. CDR3: CASSQDILRGGFYEQYF. CDR3 sequence (DNA): TGCGCCAGCAGCCAAGATATTTTACGGGGGGGCTTCTACGAGCAGTACTTC.

With respect to this clone: A junction end diverges from the germline sequence, so it may reflect a read error. J is TRBJ2-2 and V is TRBV13; TRBD1 might be the D (5 bases). Germline CDR1 is PRHDT and CDR2 is FYEKMQ (reference sequence). The CDR3 totals 17 residues. As DNA, the CDR3 is TGTGCCAGCAGCGTAGGATTAGGACAACAGAACACCGGGGAGCTGTTTTTT. Residues: CASSVGLGQQNTGELFF. The full variable domain, completed using reference TRBV13 and TRBJ2-2, is AAGVIQSPRHLIKEKRETATLKCYPIPRHDTVYWYQQGPGQDPQFLISFYEKMQSDKGSIPDRFSAQQFSDYHSELNMSSLELGDSALYFCASSVGLGQQNTGELFFGEGSRLTVL.

As concerns this clone: Because the CDR3's place on the DNA is in doubt, the DNA is left out and the CDR3 is given as listed by TCRdb. The chain links TRBV28 to TRBJ1-2. The CDR3 extends over 13 residues, inclusive of both ends. Germline CDR1 and CDR2: MDHEN and SYDVKM. This CDR3 is CASSSSIDYGYTF.

The V gene is TRBV19, the J gene TRBJ2-5; D possibly corresponds to TRBD2 (5 bases). The V gene's germline CDR1 is LNHDA and CDR2 SQIVND (reference sequence). The CDR3 is made up of 14 amino acids. V lost 3 bases to trimming and J lost 5 bases, with 13 bases between them. CDR3: CASSMGGSGETQYF. CDR3 sequence (DNA): TGTGCCAGTAGTATGGGTGGGAGCGGCGAGACCCAGTACTTC.

The J gene is TRBJ2-3, the V gene TRBV7-8; 9 positions match TRBD2. J gave up 5 bases and V 1 base, and 1 base lay outside the gene matches. Germline V CDR1 and CDR2: SGHVS, FQNEAQ. The CDR3 runs 14 residues. The CDR3 DNA is TGTGCCAGCAGCTTAGGCGGGGGGGGAGATACGCAGTATTTT. This gives the protein CASSLGGGGDTQYF. Filled out from reference TRBV7-8 and TRBJ2-3, the complete variable domain reads GAGVSQSPRYKVAKRGQDVALRCDPISGHVSLFWYQQALGQGPEFLTYFQNEAQLDKSGLPSDRFFAERPEGSVSTLKIQRTQQEDSAVYLCASSLGGGGDTQYFGPGTRLTVL.

V gene TRBV6-1 combines with J gene TRBJ1-1, with unresolved D. This CDR3 is 14 amino acids long. CDR1 and CDR2 from the germline V gene are MNHNS and SASEGT. Trimming took 11 bases from V and 2 from J, leaving 18 bases between them. The CDR3, as DNA: TGTGCCGCCCAAAGCCGCCCGGGAAACACTGAAGCTTTCTTT. It codes for CAAQSRPGNTEAFF.

This chain uses TRBV7-9 with TRBJ1-5; D possibly corresponds to TRBD1 (5 bases). V was shortened by 5 bases and J by 2 bases, with 13 bases between the two germline ends. CDR1 and CDR2 from the germline V gene are SEHNR and FQNEAQ (reference sequence). CDR3 length: 15 amino acids. CDR3 sequence: CASSPNRGGNQPQHF. CDR3 DNA sequence: TGTGCCAGCAGCCCTAACCGGGGGGGCAATCAGCCCCAGCATTTT.